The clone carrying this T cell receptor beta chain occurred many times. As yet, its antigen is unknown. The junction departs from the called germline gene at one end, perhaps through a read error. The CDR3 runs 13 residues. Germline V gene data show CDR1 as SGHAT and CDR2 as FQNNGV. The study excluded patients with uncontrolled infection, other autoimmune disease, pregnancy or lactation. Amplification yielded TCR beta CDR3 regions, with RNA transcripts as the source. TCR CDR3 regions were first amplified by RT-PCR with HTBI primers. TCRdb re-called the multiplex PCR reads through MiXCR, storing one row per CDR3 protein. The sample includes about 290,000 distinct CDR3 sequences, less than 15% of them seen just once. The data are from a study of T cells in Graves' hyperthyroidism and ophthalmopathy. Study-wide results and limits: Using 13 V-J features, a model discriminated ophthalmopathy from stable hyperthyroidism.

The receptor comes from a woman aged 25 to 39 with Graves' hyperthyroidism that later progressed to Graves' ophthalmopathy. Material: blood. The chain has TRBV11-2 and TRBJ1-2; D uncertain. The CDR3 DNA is TGTGCCAGCAGCCTAGAGAGCGGGTATGGCTACACCTTC. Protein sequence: CASSLESGYGYTF.